This entry describes one T cell receptor beta chain. Which antigen it targets is not known. The record has no base qualities; no much larger clone is one base away. In total, roughly 670 healthy bone marrow donors made up the cohort. All cohort members were sampled while nominally healthy, although unrecorded immune exposures were likely present. The donor tested CMV seronegative, placing the donor among the roughly 340 seronegative members of the cohort. Each donor provided a peripheral blood sample, and peripheral blood mononuclear cells were used for TCR beta sequencing. The Qiagen DNeasy Blood Extraction Kit was used to extract genomic DNA from the blood cell samples. The method behind the library was the immunoSEQ multiplex PCR assay. For the multiplex PCR, a mixture combining 60 forward primers for TCR Vbeta segments and 13 reverse primers for TCR Jbeta segments was used. The CDR3 region of rearranged TCR beta genes was amplified from genomic DNA by a multiplex PCR assay. The Illumina HiSeq System was used to sequence the amplified TCR beta libraries as 87-base-pair reads. Per the source publication's procedure: In a later analysis, some 80 million unique TCR beta chains were counted across the roughly 700 repertoires, and roughly 10 million of these chains were shared by at least two donors. Raw reads were error-corrected and collapsed into unique sequences with a nearest-neighbor algorithm that merged closely related sequences to remove PCR and sequencing errors. To assign V, D and J gene segments, CDR3 sequences were aligned to IMGT reference sequences. For a sequence to be retained, a match of at least six nucleotides to both a V gene segment and a J gene segment was required. Rearrangements were called productive when the CDR3 lacked stop codons and stayed in frame with V and J; all others were non-productive. Following IMGT convention, CDR3 was defined as the stretch from the second conserved V-encoded cysteine to the conserved J-encoded phenylalanine. The earlier analysis of about 560 of the donors excluded any sequence lacking an unambiguous match to a single V gene segment. An earlier analysis of 587 of the donors called V segments functional above 56.7% productive rearrangements and segregating when the between-donor standard deviation exceeded 5%. A statistical classification framework was built for diagnosing cytomegalovirus status from the catalog of TCR beta chain sequences. V and J gene assignment, in a later analysis, came from comparing TCR nucleotide sequences with IMGT/GENE-DB human TR gene sequences. In a later analysis, CDR3 sequences and most-parsimonious VDJ recombination scenarios were assigned using the TCRdist pipeline. In a later analysis, each TCR beta chain was defined by its CDR3 amino acid sequence together with its V-gene family, and reads lacking a unique V-gene family were excluded. As a way to deal with suspected cross-contamination and a sequencing artifact, a later analysis dropped roughly 600 nucleotide sequences that were highly shared and had low generation probability. A later analysis calculated a clonal expansion index for each public chain from normalized within-repertoire ranks of inferred template counts. A later analysis computed generation probabilities with a VDJ recombination model fitted to out-of-frame rearrangements, and checked the results against IGoR. Hypergeometric tests were used in a later analysis to score TCR-TCR, TCR-HLA and TCR-CMV co-occurrence, with a repertoire-size bias correction applied to the TCR pairs. To estimate false discovery rates, a later analysis permuted the HLA or CMV assignments 20 times. In a later analysis, co-occurring TCRs were grouped with DBSCAN, and TCRdist sequence similarity was added when clustering was performed within HLA-allele-positive subsets. Co-occurrence clustering excluded repertoires with fewer than 30,000 or more than 120,000 public chains, plus five with anomalous nucleotide sharing. TCRdb carries this immuneACCESS record with in-frame sequences only. Its versions omit some clonotypes, under half of them owing to an unresolved V gene in the studies checked, with the rest unexplained. D and trimming were read from the DNA, whereas the V and J calls and clone size are those reported in that table. This sample holds approximately 170,000 clones; roughly 74% were observed only once. The ten most abundant clones make up over 4.5% of the sample.

The CDR3 holds 13 amino acids from the cysteine to the phenylalanine. Here the CDR3 DNA is all that survives: 39 bases in frame from base 1. CDR1 and CDR2, per the germline V gene (reference sequence), are SEHNR and FQNEAQ. V loses 5 bases of germline sequence and J loses 0 bases, and the interval between the two ends is 6 bases. The sample comes from a study of cytomegalovirus exposure and HLA in healthy donors (dated by TCRdb to about 2017). About the investigation overall: An earlier analysis of 587 of the donors reported 276 Gb of sequence data and some 120 million unique TCR beta sequences from about 200 million T cells. The study combined high-throughput TCR immunosequencing, statistical association of individual TCRs with disease status, and machine learning to predict cytomegalovirus infection status. In a later analysis, previously published TCR beta repertoires from roughly 710 donors were re-analyzed and high-resolution HLA genotyping was added so that TCR occurrence patterns could be studied. Donor age, sex, ethnicity and CMV serostatus were collected together with the repertoire data. Rather than using new phenotypic data, the later analysis identified candidate immune exposures from TCR beta sequences and from how often those sequences occurred across donors. Typing coverage varied by locus: roughly 629-630 donors for A, B, C, DRB1 and DQB1; around 560 for DQA1; more than 600 for DPA1; under 490 for DPB1. The study used immunosequencing to profile the T cell repertoires of approximately 630 subjects and linked those repertoires to cytomegalovirus serostatus. The study aimed to test whether cataloging public T cell receptors could reveal signatures of past pathogen exposure. A later genetic analysis used genome-wide SNP genotypes for about 60% of the roughly 700 donors, treating that subset as a discovery cohort. Several DR-DQ haplotypes were handled as single units for association and clustering, since linkage in the cohort was strong. Every repertoire in the discovery cohort had been generated on one and the same sequencing platform. An earlier analysis of 450 to 750 of the donors used high-throughput TCR beta sequencing to judge whether each TCR beta V gene segment behaved as functional or pseudogenic. HLA typing covered class I and class II loci at four-digit resolution. Of the roughly 390 genotyped donors, approximately 82% fell in the genetic ancestry cluster associated with self-reported Caucasian donors. Approximately 300 gigabases of sequencing data and around 88 million unique TCR sequences made up an early release that covered roughly 670 HLA-typed donors. Among about 360 genotyped donors of the cohort, an average of around 240,000 unique TCR beta nucleotide sequences were sequenced per donor, about a sixth of them non-productive. Along with the approximately 670-subject first cohort, a separate validation cohort of about 110 different subjects was used.

The research as a whole found: In vitro tests confirmed that a few of the cytomegalovirus-associated TCR beta chains recognize cytomegalovirus antigens. For the cohort, immune exposure information was limited to CMV serostatus. In a later analysis, around 17,000 TCR beta sequences were associated with specific HLA alleles at a false discovery rate of 0.05. While some public TCRs were present in many individuals, most TCR sequences turned up only very rarely across donors. A cluster of highly shared sequence variants was judged likely to represent a technical artifact of the sequencing pipeline. Strong co-occurrence of HLA alleles, especially DR and DQ, made assigning TCR associations to individual alleles difficult. In the study, some 160 TCR beta chains were listed as associated with cytomegalovirus. HLA typing was unavailable for some donors at each locus, so association tests used only the typed subset. According to a later analysis, TCR association rates differed among HLA loci, with DRB1 alleles showing the most associated TCRs and HLA-C alleles showing the fewest. The authors suggested that the approach could potentially be extended to other disease states and immunological phenotypes. Seventeen rarely observed V segments, including chromosome 9 orphons, were excluded from the earlier analysis of several hundred of the donors because counts were too low. According to a later analysis, most CMV-associated TCR beta chains appeared to be HLA-restricted, and the HLA associations seemed to be driven largely by CMV exposure. In a later analysis, HLA-associated TCR beta chains were found to be more clonally expanded and to have lower generation probabilities than equally common non-associated chains. In a later analysis, several top co-occurrence clusters were reported to appear linked to parvovirus B19, influenza, CMV and Epstein-Barr virus. Correlated functional status among segregating V segments might reflect linkage disequilibrium, but an unknown experimental factor could not be ruled out. In a later genetic analysis, fewer N-insertions in productive TCRs were reported among donors in an Asian-associated ancestry cluster than the approximately 710-donor mean. The classifier was reported to diagnose cytomegalovirus status with high specificity and sensitivity in both the original and validation cohorts. The 87-base-pair reads could not distinguish some IMGT-functional V segments, including TRBV6-2 and TRBV6-3, so those segments were excluded. In a later genetic analysis, a missense DCLRE1C variant was associated with V-gene and J-gene trimming of TCR beta chains, and the association was replicated in an independent cohort. Broadly in line with IMGT annotations, most TCR beta V segments showed up in productive rearrangements about 90% or about 30% of the time in an earlier analysis of 587 of the donors. Sequencing depth was assumed to be roughly uniform across donors in the presence/absence analyses, though that assumption may not hold. A further reported finding was that TCR beta sequences accurately predicted the HLA-A and HLA-B alleles for most subjects in the first cohort. This cohort had only TCR beta chains sequenced, and the lack of alpha or paired-chain data limited which features could be detected.

This clonotype was sampled from a male donor in good health and CMV-seronegative. The rearranged chain carries TRBV7-9 and TRBJ2-3, with the D gene call left open. Input material: PBMCs. The DNA sequence follows: TGTGCCAGCAGCCAGTCTAGCACAGATACGCAGTATTTT. Its protein product is CASSQSSTDTQYF.